Included here is one T cell receptor (beta chain) sequence, with context. The source of the sample is a study of beta chain features in type 1 diabetes. Every bit of the isolated RNA underwent reverse transcription, so sequencing read expressed TCRB transcripts. Using immunoSEQ multiplex PCR, the repertoire was profiled, and TCRdb retains in-frame clones only, with some absent. This sample yields 900,000 or so clones, of which 15% to 20% are seen a single time; around 0.02% belongs to the top ten. The V gene lost 0 bases and the J gene lost 0 bases, with 14 bases spanning the gap. Germline assignment: CDR1 SGHDT and CDR2 YYEEEE. CDR3 length: 17 amino acids.

The V gene is TRBV5-6, the J gene TRBJ2-3; weak D call: TRBD2 (6 bases). Sequenced: naive CD4+ T cells from blood. The sequence derives from a young woman in good health. The CDR3 DNA reads as TGTGCCAGCAGCTTGGTTTTTGGCGGGAAGAGCACAGATACGCAGTATTTT. Translated, it gives CASSLVFGGKSTDTQYF.